This T cell receptor beta chain was documented in a study of blood T cell repertoires in COVID-19. In this sample, this clone turned up once. Method: immunoSEQ multiplex PCR; TCRdb's copy keeps in-frame clones and lacks some. The sample records 200,000 to 250,000 clones, about 87% being singletons. The junction had 9 bases not matched to a gene; V was cut back by 7 bases and J by 4 bases. The CDR3 runs to 14 residues. Germline loops: CDR1 MRHNA, CDR2 SNTAGT. The TCR was taken from a woman aged 25 to 39 who had recovered from COVID-19. Specimen: PBMCs or T cells enriched from blood (not recorded which). V and J are TRBV6-4 and TRBJ1-1; 7 positions match TRBD1. DNA for the CDR3: TGTGCCAGCAAGACGGAGCAGGGGGGCACTGAAGCTTTCTTT. Residues: CASKTEQGGTEAFF.